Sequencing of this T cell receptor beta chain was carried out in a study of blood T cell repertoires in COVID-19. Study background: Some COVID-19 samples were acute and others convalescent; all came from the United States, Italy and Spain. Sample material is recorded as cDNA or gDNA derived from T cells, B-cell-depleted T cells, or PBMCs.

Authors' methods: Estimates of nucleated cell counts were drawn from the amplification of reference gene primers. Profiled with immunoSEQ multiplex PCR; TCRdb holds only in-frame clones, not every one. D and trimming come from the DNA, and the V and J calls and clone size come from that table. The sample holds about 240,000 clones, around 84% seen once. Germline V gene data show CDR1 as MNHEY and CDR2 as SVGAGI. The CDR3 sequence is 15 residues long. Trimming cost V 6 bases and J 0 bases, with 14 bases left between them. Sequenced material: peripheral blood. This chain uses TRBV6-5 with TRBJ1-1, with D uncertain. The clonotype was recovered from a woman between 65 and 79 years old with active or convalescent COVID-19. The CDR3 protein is CASRLSGSMNTEAFF. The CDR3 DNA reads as TGTGCCAGCAGGTTATCGGGGAGTATGAACACTGAAGCTTTCTTT.